These 17 T cell receptor beta chains were sequenced from one sample in a study of identical twins. TCRdb redid the calling of the 5' RACE reads with MiXCR, one entry per CDR3 protein. The table lists about 810,000 distinct CDR3 sequences, 9% to 15% of them singletons. This same sample was also part of a study on yellow fever vaccine responses in identical twins.

Sequences were obtained from PBMCs. Every receptor here comes from a woman under 30 in good health.

The gene calls are TRBV12-3 or TRBV12-4 and TRBJ2-7; the D call may be TRBD1 or TRBD2 (5 bases each). The CDR3 runs to 14 residues. V lost 6 bases to trimming and J lost 0 bases, with 12 bases between them. The CDR3 here is CASSGTVSSYEQYF. The CDR3 DNA sequence: TGTGCCAGCAGCGGGACGGTGAGCTCCTACGAGCAGTACTTC.

The sample holds a few counts of this clonotype. This chain connects TRBV5-1 to TRBJ2-1; weak D call: TRBD1 (5 bases). Germline V gene data show CDR1 as SGHRS and CDR2 as YFSETQ. CDR3 length: 11 residues. V was trimmed by 8 bases and J by 8 bases, leaving 11 bases between them. CDR3: CASTGDYEQFF. CDR3 coding DNA: TGCGCCAGTACAGGTGACTATGAGCAGTTCTTC.

This clonotype was picked up a small number of times. This sequence joins TRBV18 and TRBJ1-2; D gene unclear. V dropped 0 bases and J dropped 4 bases, with 6 bases sitting between them. The germline gives CDR1 KGHSH, CDR2 LQKENI. The CDR3 loop spans 13 amino acids. The CDR3 nucleotides read TGTGCCAGCTCACCACCTGTGGCCTATGGCTACACCTTC. The encoded protein is CASSPPVAYGYTF.

This chain uses TRBV7-6 with TRBJ2-1, with D maybe TRBD2 (5 bases). The CDR3 sequence is 18 residues long. Trimming removed 2 bases from V and 4 bases from J, with 21 bases in between. Germline assignment: CDR1 SGHVS and CDR2 FNYEAQ. In DNA form, the CDR3 reads TGTGCCAGCAGCTTACGCAGTGGACTCCCCGGAGGTTACAATGAGCAGTTCTTC. Residues: CASSLRSGLPGGYNEQFF.

This clonotype has just a few counts. The rearrangement joins TRBV19 to TRBJ1-2; TRBD1 agrees at 7 bases. The CDR3 has 15 amino acids. V was clipped by 5 bases and J by 0 bases; unmatched bases: 6. Germline V CDR1 and CDR2: LNHDA, SQIVND (reference sequence). CDR3 in amino acids: CASSFSTGTNYGYTF. The CDR3 DNA sequence: TGTGCCAGTAGTTTCTCGACAGGGACTAACTATGGCTACACCTTC. Looking up the rest from reference TRBV19 and TRBJ1-2 gives the full variable domain: DGGITQSPKYLFRKEGQNVTLSCEQNLNHDAMYWYRQDPGQGLRLIYYSQIVNDFQKGDIAEGYSVSREKKESFPLTVTSAQKNPTAFYLCASSFSTGTNYGYTFGSGTRLTVV.

The sample holds a few counts of this clonotype. J is TRBJ2-1 and V is TRBV29-1; 8 nucleotides match TRBD2. With V trimmed by 4 bases and J by 13 bases, 18 bases remained unmatched. The CDR3 consists of 15 residues. Looked up from germline, CDR1 is SQVTM and CDR2 is ANQGSEA. The CDR3 sequence is CSVVLGQTSDTIQFF. DNA for the CDR3: TGCAGCGTTGTCCTAGGCCAGACTAGCGATACAATTCAGTTCTTC.

This clonotype has just a few counts. The V gene is TRBV11-3, the J gene TRBJ2-1, with D hard to call. Trimming removed 6 bases at V and 0 bases at J, with 15 bases between. CDR1 is SGHNT, CDR2 YENEEA, per germline. The CDR3 runs 16 residues. The CDR3 bases are TGTGCCAGCAGGAAAGACTCGACGAGCTCCTACAATGAGCAGTTCTTC. Translating gives CASRKDSTSSYNEQFF.

This clonotype was detected many times. The rearrangement uses TRBV20-1 and TRBJ1-6, with TRBD1 matching over 7 bases. With 4 bases clipped from V and 7 bases from J, the junction kept 4 bases outside the gene matches. This CDR3 region has 13 residues. The V gene's germline CDR1 is DFQATT and CDR2 SNEGSKA (reference sequence). Here the CDR3 reads CSANGQDNSPLHF. For the CDR3, the DNA is TGCAGTGCTAATGGACAGGACAATTCACCCCTCCACTTT.

This clonotype has more than one count but fewer than ten. The gene calls are TRBV13 and TRBJ1-6; the D is unclear. Trimming took off 5 bases at V and 12 bases at J, with 8 bases between the two ends. CDR1 PRHDT and CDR2 FYEKMQ come from the germline V gene (reference sequence). The CDR3 is 11 residues long. CDR3 bases: TGTGCCAGCAGCCGGGAATTACCCCTCCACTTT. It specifies CASSRELPLHF.

This clonotype appeared many times. The chain employs TRBV6-1 and TRBJ1-1, with D hard to call. V lost 6 bases and J lost 3, with 17 bases in between. The CDR3 sequence is 15 residues long. Germline V gene lookup returns CDR1 MNHNS and CDR2 SASEGT. This CDR3 reads CASRDVRIWDTEAFF. CDR3 coding DNA: TGTGCCAGCAGAGACGTTAGGATTTGGGACACTGAAGCTTTCTTT.

This clonotype was counted a few times. This rearrangement joins TRBV2 to TRBJ1-4; no clear D gene. V lost 3 bases and J lost 5, with 10 bases in between. Germline V lookup: CDR1 SNHLY, CDR2 FYNNEI. This CDR3 comprises 14 residues. CDR3: CASSDKAQNEKLFF. DNA for the CDR3: TGTGCCAGCAGTGATAAGGCACAGAATGAAAAACTGTTTTTT. Drawing the rest from reference TRBV2 and TRBJ1-4, the complete variable domain is EPEVTQTPSHQVTQMGQEVILRCVPISNHLYFYWYRQILGQKVEFLVSFYNNEISEKSEIFDDQFSVERPDGSNFTLKIRSTKLEDSAMYFCASSDKAQNEKLFFGSGTQLSVL.

V and J are TRBV20-1 and TRBJ1-3, with D maybe TRBD1 (5 bases). CDR1 DFQATT and CDR2 SNEGSKA come from the germline V gene (reference sequence). CDR3 length equals 14 residues. V was pared by 4 bases and J by 3 bases, with 13 bases between. CDR3 amino acids: CSAKYGAYGNTIYF. In nucleotides, the CDR3 is TGCAGTGCTAAATATGGGGCATATGGAAACACCATATATTTT.

This clonotype turned up a few times. The rearrangement links TRBV5-1 to TRBJ2-1; 9 bases line up with TRBD2. The trim removed 4 bases at V and 1 base at J, leaving 6 bases unmatched. This CDR3 region has 16 residues. Germline V lookup: CDR1 SGHRS, CDR2 YFSETQ. The CDR3: CASSISGSSSYNEQFF. In DNA, the CDR3 is TGCGCCAGCAGCATTAGCGGGAGTTCGTCCTACAATGAGCAGTTCTTC.

The CDR3 here is CASSQVGGGPSTDTQYF. The CDR3 nucleotides read TGCGCCAGCAGCCAAGTGGGTGGCGGTCCTAGCACAGATACGCAGTATTTT. The rearrangement joins TRBV4-1 to TRBJ2-3; D not certain. CDR3 size: 17 residues. Trimming left V 1 base short and J 0 bases short, with 14 bases between. Per germline, CDR1 MGHRA and CDR2 YSYEKL.

The chain carries TRBV20-1 and TRBJ2-7, with D perhaps TRBD1 (6 bases). In germline, CDR1 is DFQATT, CDR2 SNEGSKA (reference sequence). The V end was cut by 3 bases, the J end by 7 bases, with 13 bases between. The CDR3 runs 12 residues. The CDR3 DNA sequence: TGCAGTGCTAGTTTGGGGGCTTGGGAGCAGTACGTC. It encodes CSASLGAWEQYV.

This clonotype was observed a handful of times. The rearrangement joins TRBV11-2 to TRBJ2-7, with 8 bases lining up with TRBD2. J was trimmed by 7 bases and V by 5 bases; bases with no gene match: 25. The CDR3 runs to 19 residues. Germline-derived CDR1 and CDR2 are SGHAT and FQNNGV. The chain's CDR3 is CASSPINFLAGGMVGEQYV. CDR3 sequence (DNA): TGTGCCAGCAGCCCGATAAATTTTTTGGCGGGGGGCATGGTGGGGGAGCAGTACGTC.

The J gene is TRBJ1-1, the V gene TRBV6-2 or TRBV6-3; the match to TRBD1 covers 9 bases. J was trimmed by 8 bases and V by 6 bases; bases with no gene match: 7. The CDR3 length is 13 residues. CDR1 MNHEY and CDR2 SVGEGT come from the germline V gene. The CDR3: CASRLAGQGEAFF. As DNA, the CDR3 is TGTGCCAGCAGGCTGGCGGGACAGGGCGAAGCTTTCTTT.